This TCR beta chain appears in the sequencing data of a study of T cell responses to AZD1222 COVID-19 vaccine. General study points: Repertoires in all cases were sampled only once the peak T cell response had passed.

V shed 8 bases and J shed 7 bases, with 15 bases lying between them. The germline gives CDR1 SGHTA, CDR2 FQGTGA. The CDR3 loop spans 13 amino acids. Note on this clone: Its antigen is not known.

TCRdb's copy holds only in-frame clones and misses some; the assay was immunoSEQ multiplex PCR. The table has 140,000 to 150,000 clones, about 90% seen once. The sample consisted of peripheral blood, taken 28 days after the second AZD1222 dose. The rearrangement uses TRBV7-3 and TRBJ2-1; D unresolved. The receptor comes from an adult who received the AZD1222 COVID-19 vaccine. In nucleotides, the CDR3 is TGTGCCAGCGCCGACGGCTATGGAAATGAGCAGTTCTTC. Its translation: CASADGYGNEQFF.